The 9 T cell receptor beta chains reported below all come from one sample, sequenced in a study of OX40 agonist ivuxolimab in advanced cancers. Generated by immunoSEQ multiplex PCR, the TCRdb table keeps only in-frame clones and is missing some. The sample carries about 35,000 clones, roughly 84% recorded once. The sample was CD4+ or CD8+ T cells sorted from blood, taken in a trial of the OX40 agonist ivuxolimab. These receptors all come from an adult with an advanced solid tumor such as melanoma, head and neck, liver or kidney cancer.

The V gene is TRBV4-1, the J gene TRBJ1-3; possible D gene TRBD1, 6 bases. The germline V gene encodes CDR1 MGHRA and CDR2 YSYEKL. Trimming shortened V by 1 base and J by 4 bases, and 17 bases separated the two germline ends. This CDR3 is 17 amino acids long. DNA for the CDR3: TGCGCCAGCAGCCAAGGCCCCTCTGCAGGGGACGGAAACACCATATATTTT. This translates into CASSQGPSAGDGNTIYF.

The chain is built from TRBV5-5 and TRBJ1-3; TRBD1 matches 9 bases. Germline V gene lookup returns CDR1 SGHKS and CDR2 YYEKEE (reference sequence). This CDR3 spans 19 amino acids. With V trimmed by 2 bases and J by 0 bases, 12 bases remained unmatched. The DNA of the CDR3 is TGTGCCAGCAGCTTCCGCACCGGGACAGGGACCTTCTCTGGAAACACCATATATTTT. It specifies CASSFRTGTGTFSGNTIYF.

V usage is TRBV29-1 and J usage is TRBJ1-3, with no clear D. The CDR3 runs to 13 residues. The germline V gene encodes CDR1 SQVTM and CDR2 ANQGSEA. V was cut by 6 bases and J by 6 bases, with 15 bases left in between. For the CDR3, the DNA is TGCAGCGTGGCGCGGGGTGGAGAAAACACCATATATTTT. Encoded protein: CSVARGGENTIYF.

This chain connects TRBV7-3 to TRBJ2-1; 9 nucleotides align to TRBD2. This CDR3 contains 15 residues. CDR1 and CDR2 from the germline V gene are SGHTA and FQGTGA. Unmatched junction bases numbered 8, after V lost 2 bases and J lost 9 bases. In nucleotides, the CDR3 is TGTGCCAGCAGCTTAGGGCGGGAGGGGTACGGTGAGCAGTTCTTC. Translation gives CASSLGREGYGEQFF.

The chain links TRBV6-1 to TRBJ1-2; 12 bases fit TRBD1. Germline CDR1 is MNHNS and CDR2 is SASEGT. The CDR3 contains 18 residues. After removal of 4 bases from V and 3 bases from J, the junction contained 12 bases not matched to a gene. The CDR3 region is CASSGLAGTGGLDYGYTF. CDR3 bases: TGTGCCAGCAGTGGACTAGCCGGGACAGGGGGCCTAGACTATGGCTACACCTTC.

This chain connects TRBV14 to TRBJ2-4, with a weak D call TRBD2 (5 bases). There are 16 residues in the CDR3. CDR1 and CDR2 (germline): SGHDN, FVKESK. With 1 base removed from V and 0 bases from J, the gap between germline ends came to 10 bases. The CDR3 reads CASSQGLAGAKNIQYF. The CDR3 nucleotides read TGTGCCAGCAGCCAAGGTCTAGCAGGAGCCAAAAACATTCAGTACTTC.

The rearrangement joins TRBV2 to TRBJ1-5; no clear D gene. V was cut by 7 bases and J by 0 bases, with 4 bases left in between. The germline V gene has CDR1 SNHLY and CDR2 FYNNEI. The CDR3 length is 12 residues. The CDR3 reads CASKNSNQPQHF. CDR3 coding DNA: TGTGCCAGCAAAAATAGCAATCAGCCCCAGCATTTT.

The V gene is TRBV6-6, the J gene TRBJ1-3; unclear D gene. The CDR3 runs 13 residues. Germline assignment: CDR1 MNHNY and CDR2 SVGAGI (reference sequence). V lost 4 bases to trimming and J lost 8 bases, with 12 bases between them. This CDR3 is CASSLARGDTIYF. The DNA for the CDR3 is TGTGCCAGCAGTTTGGCCCGCGGGGACACCATATATTTT.

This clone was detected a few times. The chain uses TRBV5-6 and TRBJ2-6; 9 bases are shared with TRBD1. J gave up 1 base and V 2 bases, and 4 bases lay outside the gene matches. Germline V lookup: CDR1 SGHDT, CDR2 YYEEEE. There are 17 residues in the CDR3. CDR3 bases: TGTGCCAGCAGCTTACAGGGGGCGTTGTCTGGGGCCAACGTCCTGACTTTC. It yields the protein CASSLQGALSGANVLTF. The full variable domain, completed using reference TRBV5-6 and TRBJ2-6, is DAGVTQSPTHLIKTRGQQVTLRCSPKSGHDTVSWYQQALGQGPQFIFQYYEEEERQRGNFPDRFSGHQFPNYSSELNVNALLLGDSALYLCASSLQGALSGANVLTFGAGSRLTVL.